These T cell receptor beta chains were read from a single sample in a study of yellow fever vaccine responses in identical twins. Each CDR3 protein gets one entry after TCRdb re-called the RT-PCR reads with MiXCR. The sample holds around 1,000 distinct CDR3 sequences; just over 75% are singletons and the top ten take 26%. Here the sequenced sample was T cells from blood (PBMCs), unsorted or a sorted subset (not recorded which), taken before or after yellow fever vaccination (not recorded which). These receptors all come from a female donor who received the yellow fever vaccine. CDR3s include the opening cysteine and the closing phenylalanine or tryptophan. D genes are given only for firm matches. The size entry is marked missing in some rows and otherwise reads once, few, many or a size class.

v_call,j_call,clone_size,d_call,cdr3_aa,cdr3_nt
TRBV18,TRBJ2-1,once,NA,CASSPGSYNEQFF,TGTGCCAGCTCACCGGGGAGCTACAATGAGCAGTTCTTC
TRBV5-1,TRBJ2-7,NA,NA,CASSSLQGNEQYF,TGCGCCAGCAGCTCCCTCCAGGGGAACGAGCAGTACTTC
TRBV9,TRBJ2-2,NA,NA,CASQGSPNTGELFF,TGTGCCAGCCAGGGATCCCCGAACACCGGGGAGCTGTTTTTT
TRBV10-1,TRBJ1-3,few,TRBD1,CASRTGPGNTIYF,TGCGCCAGTCGGACAGGGCCTGGAAACACCATATATTTT
TRBV12-3/TRBV12-4,TRBJ2-1,NA,TRBD2,CASSFRAGGVNEQFF,TGTGCCAGCAGTTTCCGGGCGGGGGGGGTCAATGAGCAGTTCTTC
TRBV19,TRBJ2-1,NA,NA,CASSLTGLAVSSYNEQFF,TGTGCCAGTAGTCTTACAGGGTTGGCGGTGAGCTCCTACAATGAGCAGTTCTTC
TRBV4-3,TRBJ1-6,NA,NA,CASSQVSDYNSPLHF,TGCGCCAGCAGCCAAGTGTCGGACTATAATTCACCCCTCCACTTT
TRBV4-1,TRBJ1-1,NA,NA,CASSAPLRTEAFF,TGCGCCAGCAGCGCGCCACTGCGGACTGAAGCTTTCTTT
TRBV10-3,TRBJ2-1,NA,NA,CAIHSDYGGEQFF,TGTGCCATCCACTCAGATTATGGAGGCGAGCAGTTCTTC
TRBV11-3,TRBJ2-1,NA,TRBD1,CASSLAGTGRNEQFF,TGTGCCAGCAGCTTAGCCGGGACAGGGAGAAATGAGCAGTTCTTC
TRBV10-2,TRBJ2-3,NA,NA,CASSAIGLPDTQYF,TGCGCCAGCAGTGCAATAGGGCTCCCAGATACGCAGTATTTT
TRBV15,TRBJ1-2,few,TRBD1,CATSGQGGYTF,TGTGCCACCAGCGGACAGGGTGGCTACACCTTC
TRBV4-1,TRBJ1-2,NA,TRBD1,CASSHYGTGEGYTF,TGCGCCAGCAGCCATTACGGGACAGGGGAAGGCTACACCTTC
TRBV4-1,TRBJ1-1,NA,NA,CASSRGDGMNTEAFF,TGCGCCAGCAGCCGAGGGGACGGGATGAACACTGAAGCTTTCTTT
TRBV6-5,TRBJ1-2,NA,TRBD1,CASSSTGQAGYGYTF,TGTGCCAGCAGTTCCACCGGACAGGCGGGATATGGCTACACCTTC
TRBV4-3,TRBJ1-3,once,NA,CASSQDPIPWPLYF,TGCGCCAGCAGCCAAGATCCGATCCCCTGGCCCCTATATTTT